This TCR beta chain was captured by sequencing in a study of cytomegalovirus exposure and HLA in healthy donors. Study summary: Prior work identified 117 million unique TCR beta sequences in some 200 million T cells. Study-level results: Three CMV-associated chains were confirmed in vitro to be specific for CMV antigens. Cytomegalovirus association was listed for around 180 TCR beta chains.

V trimming: 3 bases; J trimming: 2 bases; junction bases outside the gene matches: 1. CDR1 SQVTM and CDR2 ANQGSEA come from the germline V gene. The CDR3 has 13 residues. On this clone itself: The target antigen is unknown.

Primers for the PCR totalled 60 Vbeta and 13 Jbeta. Original handling: Later, an analysis found 75 million to 100 million unique TCR beta chains, and about 10 million of these were shared. Only in-frame clones appear in the TCRdb table, and some are missing; sequencing was by immunoSEQ multiplex PCR. V, J and clone size reflect that table, while D and trimming were determined from the DNA. Seen here are over 130,000 clones, 76% observed once, and the top ten hold 1.8%. The receptor comes from a man in his forties in good health and CMV-seronegative. The sequencing input was PBMCs. This chain uses TRBV29-1 with TRBJ2-3; 8 nucleotides align to TRBD2. CDR3 in amino acids: CSVEGLDTDTQYF. In DNA form, the CDR3 reads TGCAGCGTTGAGGGACTAGACACAGATACGCAGTATTTT.